Given below is one T cell receptor beta chain in context. Generated by immunoSEQ multiplex PCR, the TCRdb table keeps only in-frame clones and is missing some. The table has around 120,000 clones, around 90% seen once. The sample comes from a study of blood T cell repertoires in COVID-19. About the study: Both acute and convalescent COVID-19 samples were obtained from the United States, Italy and Spain.

One Seattle source followed patients from active infection through their disease course. This TCR came from a woman aged 55-70 years with COVID-19, enrolled during active disease. Sequenced: peripheral blood.

CDR3 sequence reads: CSASLEYEQYF. Here the CDR3 DNA reads TGCAGTGCTAGCCTAGAATACGAGCAGTACTTC. V is TRBV20-1 and J is TRBJ2-7, with unresolved D. Looked up from germline, CDR1 is DFQATT and CDR2 is SNEGSKA (reference sequence). This CDR3 contains 11 residues. V lost 3 bases and J 4 bases, leaving 7 bases between the germline ends.